This record looks at one T cell receptor beta chain sequence and its context. The sample comes from a study of OX40 agonist ivuxolimab in advanced cancers. Repertoires were generated with immunoSEQ multiplex PCR, while TCRdb's copy carries only in-frame clones and drops some. The sample lists approximately 70,000 clones, roughly 83% occurring once. The CDR3 is 13 residues long. Germline V gene data show CDR1 as LNHDA and CDR2 as SQIVND (reference sequence). Trimming cost V 10 bases and J 4 bases; bases outside gene matches: 7. This receptor was obtained from an adult with an advanced solid tumor such as melanoma, head and neck, liver or kidney cancer. This sequence joins TRBV19 and TRBJ1-2; 9 bases map to TRBD1. The specimen was CD4+ or CD8+ T cells sorted from blood, collected in a trial of the OX40 agonist ivuxolimab. The CDR3 is CATSRGQGYGYTF. As DNA, the CDR3 is TGTGCCACCAGCCGGGGACAGGGCTATGGCTACACCTTC. Complete variable domain (other parts from reference TRBV19 and TRBJ1-2): DGGITQSPKYLFRKEGQNVTLSCEQNLNHDAMYWYRQDPGQGLRLIYYSQIVNDFQKGDIAEGYSVSREKKESFPLTVTSAQKNPTAFYLCATSRGQGYGYTFGSGTRLTVV.